These 25 T cell receptor beta chains originate from one sample sequenced in a study of CD8 T cells in Susac syndrome. After extraction with the RNeasy kit, about 0.5 to 1 ug of the RNA was reverse transcribed using random hexamers. TCRdb reanalysed the immunoSEQ multiplex PCR reads using MiXCR and keeps one entry per CDR3 protein. The sample contains hundreds of thousands of distinct CDR3 sequences, about 93% of which appear only once. The source material was CD8+ T cells from PBMCs. These receptors all come from a human donor with multiple sclerosis.

The V gene is TRBV4-1, the J gene TRBJ2-7; D gene unclear. Per the germline V gene, CDR1 is MGHRA and CDR2 is YSYEKL. CDR3 size: 14 residues. The germline V and J ends were trimmed by 0 bases and 12 bases, with 18 bases remaining between them. DNA of the CDR3: TGCGCCAGCAGCCAAGATGACCTCTCATCTTCGCGGTACTTC. Encoded protein: CASSQDDLSSSRYF.

The chain joins TRBV9 to TRBJ1-1; tentatively, D is TRBD1 (6 bases). The CDR3 is 16 residues long. V was trimmed by 4 bases and J by 2 bases, leaving 18 bases between them. CDR1 and CDR2 from the germline V gene are SGDLS and YYNGEE. CDR3 DNA: TGTGCCAGCAGCCCCCAAGGGGGTGGTATAAACACTGAAGCTTTCTTT. Translation: CASSPQGGGINTEAFF. Supplemented by reference TRBV9 and TRBJ1-1, the full variable domain reads DSGVTQTPKHLITATGQRVTLRCSPRSGDLSVYWYQQSLDQGLQFLIQYYNGEERAKGNILERFSAQQFPDLHSELNLSSLELGDSALYFCASSPQGGGINTEAFFGQGTRLTVV.

The V call is TRBV12-3 or TRBV12-4, the J call TRBJ2-1, with D uncertain. The V end lost 4 bases, the J end lost 12 bases, and 13 bases lay between the germline ends. The CDR3 is made up of 12 amino acids. CDR3 sequence: CASSSEPGGQFF. The DNA of the CDR3 is TGTGCCAGCAGTTCCGAACCAGGCGGGCAGTTCTTC.

This chain links TRBV27 with TRBJ2-4; the match to TRBD1 covers 8 bases. This CDR3 has 14 residues. V shed 4 bases and J 6 bases; nucleotides not matched to a gene: 5. CDR1 MNHEY and CDR2 SMNVEV come from the germline V gene (reference sequence). Here the CDR3 DNA reads TGTGCCAGCAGTTCGACAGGGGCGGCAAACATTCAGTACTTC. Amino acids: CASSSTGAANIQYF.

The chain is built from TRBV9 and TRBJ1-2, with unresolved D. V lost 0 bases to trimming and J lost 0 bases, with 12 bases between them. The CDR3 has 16 amino acids. Germline V gene lookup returns CDR1 SGDLS and CDR2 YYNGEE. CDR3 residues: CASSVAPGTANYGYTF. Here the CDR3 DNA reads TGTGCCAGCAGCGTAGCGCCGGGCACAGCTAACTATGGCTACACCTTC.

V and J are TRBV5-6 and TRBJ1-2, with D possibly matching TRBD1 (5 bases). The V gene lost 6 bases and the J gene lost 3 bases, with 18 bases spanning the gap. CDR3 size: 15 residues. Germline V lookup: CDR1 SGHDT, CDR2 YYEEEE. The CDR3 bases are TGTGCCAGCAACCTTTTCCCCCGGGGGGACTATGGCTACACCTTC. Protein: CASNLFPRGDYGYTF.

The rearrangement joins TRBV7-2 to TRBJ2-1; 11 nucleotides agree with TRBD2. Germline-derived CDR1 and CDR2 are SGHTA and FQGNSA. The CDR3 is 14 amino acids. The V segment lost 4 bases and the J segment 9 bases; nucleotides outside the gene matches: 5. CDR3 in amino acids: CASSYLSGRVEQFF. The CDR3 DNA sequence: TGTGCCAGCAGCTATCTTAGCGGGAGGGTTGAGCAGTTCTTC.

This clonotype is a singleton in its sample. The chain recombines TRBV11-1 with TRBJ2-7; 7 nucleotides line up with TRBD2. Germline V gene data show CDR1 as SGHAT and CDR2 as FQDESV (reference sequence). There are 13 residues in the CDR3. The junction had 1 base not matched to a gene; V was cut back by 3 bases and J by 2 bases. CDR3 nucleotides: TGTGCCAGCAGCTTGCGGGAGCCCTACGAGCAGTACTTC. This sequence encodes CASSLREPYEQYF.

This chain links TRBV27 with TRBJ2-5; D is possibly TRBD1 or TRBD2 (7 bases each). The CDR3 contains 14 residues. The V and J ends lost 8 bases and 5 bases respectively, with 18 bases between them. The germline CDR1 and CDR2 sequences are MNHEY and SMNVEV (reference sequence). Here the CDR3 reads CASGLSQGGETQYF. For the CDR3, the DNA is TGTGCCAGCGGACTCTCCCAGGGGGGGGAGACCCAGTACTTC.

The chain links TRBV19 to TRBJ2-7; D call uncertain. The length of the CDR3 is 15 residues. Germline loops: CDR1 LNHDA, CDR2 SQIVND (reference sequence). V lost 1 base and J 2 bases, leaving 12 bases between the germline ends. The chain's CDR3 is CASSIAGRRAYEQYF. DNA of the CDR3: TGTGCCAGTAGTATAGCCGGGCGGAGAGCCTACGAGCAGTACTTC. Filled out from reference TRBV19 and TRBJ2-7, the complete variable domain reads DGGITQSPKYLFRKEGQNVTLSCEQNLNHDAMYWYRQDPGQGLRLIYYSQIVNDFQKGDIAEGYSVSREKKESFPLTVTSAQKNPTAFYLCASSIAGRRAYEQYFGPGTRLTVT.

The chain carries TRBV25-1 and TRBJ2-5; possibly TRBD2 for D (6 bases). This CDR3 comprises 13 residues. Germline lookup yields CDR1 MGHDK and CDR2 SYGVNS. V was clipped by 3 bases and J by 4 bases, with 9 bases between them. The CDR3 nucleotides are TGTGCCAGCAGTGAGGAGGGGAGAGAGACCCAGTACTTC. This codes for CASSEEGRETQYF.

CDR3 nucleotide sequence: TGCGCCAGCAGCCGCGAGGGGACCCAGTACTTC. Amino acids: CASSREGTQYF. The rearrangement links TRBV4-1 to TRBJ2-5; D possibly corresponds to TRBD2 (5 bases). Per germline, CDR1 MGHRA and CDR2 YSYEKL. Trimming shortened V by 4 bases and J by 7 bases, and 7 bases separated the two germline ends. The length of the CDR3 is 11 residues.

The gene calls are TRBV7-9 and TRBJ1-1; D unclear. The germline CDR1 and CDR2 sequences are SEHNR and FQNEAQ (reference sequence). The CDR3 is made up of 16 amino acids. V was trimmed by 4 bases and J by 3 bases, leaving 18 bases between them. DNA for the CDR3: TGTGCCAGCAGCTCAACGATGACATCCCCCCACACTGAAGCTTTCTTT. Residues: CASSSTMTSPHTEAFF. Filled out from reference TRBV7-9 and TRBJ1-1, the complete variable domain reads DTGVSQNPRHKITKRGQNVTFRCDPISEHNRLYWYRQTLGQGPEFLTYFQNEAQLEKSRLLSDRFSAERPKGSFSTLEIQRTEQGDSAMYLCASSSTMTSPHTEAFFGQGTRLTVV.

In its sample, this clonotype was seen once. CDR3 sequence reads: CATSSDRGSPSYGYTF. CDR3 DNA: TGTGCCACCAGCAGCGACAGGGGATCCCCCTCCTATGGCTACACCTTC. The chain employs TRBV15 and TRBJ1-2; 8 nucleotides agree with TRBD1. Germline values: CDR1 LNHNV, CDR2 YYDKDF (reference sequence). The V and J ends lost 3 bases and 4 bases, in that order; junction bases with no gene match: 10. The CDR3 consists of 16 residues.

This clonotype was seen more than once but under ten times. The chain employs TRBV12-3 or TRBV12-4 and TRBJ1-1; unclear D gene. Trimming shortened V by 4 bases and J by 3 bases, and 3 bases separated the two germline ends. The CDR3 runs to 11 residues. CDR3: CASSSYTEAFF. The CDR3, as DNA: TGTGCCAGCAGTTCTTACACTGAAGCTTTCTTT.

The rearrangement joins TRBV4-3 to TRBJ2-5, with 10 bases matching TRBD2. V dropped 3 bases and J dropped 3; count of bases not matched to a gene: 4. This CDR3 is 15 amino acids long. Germline V gene sequence: CDR1 LGHNA, CDR2 YSLEER. The CDR3 nucleotides read TGCGCCAGCAGCCAGGTAGCGGGAGGAAAAGAGACCCAGTACTTC. Its translation: CASSQVAGGKETQYF.

V is TRBV4-3 and J is TRBJ2-7, with D maybe TRBD1 (6 bases). V gave up 2 bases and J gave up 2 bases, with 13 bases separating them. CDR3 length: 15 residues. Germline V CDR1 and CDR2: LGHNA, YSLEER. The CDR3 nucleotides are TGCGCCAGCAGCCAACTCGGGACACTTCCCTACGAGCAGTACTTC. It is translated as CASSQLGTLPYEQYF.

The table lists this clonotype with a count of one. The gene calls are TRBV6-2 or TRBV6-3 and TRBJ2-5, with D possibly matching TRBD2 (5 bases). CDR1 and CDR2 from the germline V gene are MNHEY and SVGEGT. Trimming removed 2 bases from V and 4 bases from J, with 8 bases in between. The CDR3 sequence is 13 residues long. As DNA, the CDR3 is TGTGCCAGCAGTTACCTAGCAGGAGAGACCCAGTACTTC. Residues: CASSYLAGETQYF.

V gene TRBV7-8 combines with J gene TRBJ1-1; D remains unclear. Trimming took off 2 bases at V and 6 bases at J, with 19 bases between the two ends. CDR3 size: 16 residues. Germline CDR1 reads SGHVS; CDR2 reads FQNEAQ. The CDR3 is CASSLFGIRRDAEAFF. CDR3 nucleotides: TGTGCCAGCAGCTTATTTGGTATACGCAGAGACGCTGAAGCTTTCTTT.

The CDR3 sequence is CSVEVDASYEQYF. As DNA, the CDR3 is TGCAGCGTTGAGGTTGACGCCTCCTACGAGCAGTACTTC. The V gene is TRBV29-1, the J gene TRBJ2-7; D gene ambiguous. The CDR3 is 13 amino acids. Germline-derived CDR1 and CDR2 are SQVTM and ANQGSEA. Trimming took off 3 bases at V and 0 bases at J, with 9 bases between the two ends.

The V call is TRBV6-2 or TRBV6-3, the J call TRBJ1-5; no reliable D call. Trimming left V 8 bases short and J 4 bases short, with 15 bases between. From germline, CDR1 is MNHEY and CDR2 SVGEGT. The CDR3 spans 14 residues. DNA of the CDR3: TGTGCCAGCGCAGACATCGCTTCAAATCAGCCCCAGCATTTT. Residues: CASADIASNQPQHF.

This rearrangement joins TRBV12-3 or TRBV12-4 to TRBJ2-3; TRBD1 might be the D (6 bases). The CDR3 loop spans 15 amino acids. V gave up 1 base and J gave up 4 bases, with 12 bases separating them. In DNA form, the CDR3 reads TGTGCCAGCAGTTTAGACAGGGCCGATGCAGATACGCAGTATTTT. It yields the protein CASSLDRADADTQYF.

The chain uses TRBV25-1 and TRBJ2-1; D is tentatively TRBD1 or TRBD2 (5 bases each). Germline V gene data show CDR1 as MGHDK and CDR2 as SYGVNS. Trimming cost V 8 bases and J 0 bases, with 11 bases left between them. This CDR3 comprises 14 residues. The CDR3 nucleotides are TGTGCCAGCGGGTGGGGGAGCTCCTACAATGAGCAGTTCTTC. As protein: CASGWGSSYNEQFF.

The genes are TRBV19 and TRBJ1-1; D is unresolved. Trimming left V 4 bases short and J 1 base short, with 10 bases between. This CDR3 region has 14 residues. CDR1 is LNHDA and CDR2 is SQIVND in the germline V gene (reference sequence). The CDR3: CASSNGRENTEAFF. CDR3 coding DNA: TGTGCCAGTAGTAACGGACGGGAGAACACTGAAGCTTTCTTT.

The CDR3 here is CASTSWTSGYEQYF. CDR3 DNA: TGTGCCAGCACCTCTTGGACTAGCGGCTACGAGCAGTACTTC. The gene calls are TRBV28 and TRBJ2-7, with 10 bases matching TRBD2. Germline CDR1 is MDHEN and CDR2 is SYDVKM. The CDR3 is 14 amino acids. Germline trimming cut 7 bases from V and 3 bases from J; bases unmatched to any gene: 6.